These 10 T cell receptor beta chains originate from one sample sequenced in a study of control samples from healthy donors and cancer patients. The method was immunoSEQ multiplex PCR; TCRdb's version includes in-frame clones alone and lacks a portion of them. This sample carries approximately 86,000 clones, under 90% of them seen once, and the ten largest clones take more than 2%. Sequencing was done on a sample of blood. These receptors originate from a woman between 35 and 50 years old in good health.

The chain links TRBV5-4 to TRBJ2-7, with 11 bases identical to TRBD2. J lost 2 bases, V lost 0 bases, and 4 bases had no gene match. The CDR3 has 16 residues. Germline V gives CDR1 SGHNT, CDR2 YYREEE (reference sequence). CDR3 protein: CASSLVLAGGAYEQYF. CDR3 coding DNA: TGTGCCAGCAGCTTGGTGCTAGCGGGGGGCGCCTACGAGCAGTACTTC.

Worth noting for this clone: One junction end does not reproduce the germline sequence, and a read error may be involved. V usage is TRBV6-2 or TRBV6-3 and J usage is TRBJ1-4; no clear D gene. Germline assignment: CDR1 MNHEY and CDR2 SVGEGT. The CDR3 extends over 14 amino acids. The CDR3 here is CASSLDEPKEKLFF. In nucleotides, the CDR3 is TGTGCCAGCAGTTTAGACGAGCCTAAAGAAAAACTGTTTTTT.

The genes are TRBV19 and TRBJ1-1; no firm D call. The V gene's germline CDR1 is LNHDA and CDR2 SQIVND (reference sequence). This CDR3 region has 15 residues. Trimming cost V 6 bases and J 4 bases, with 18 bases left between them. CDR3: CASRPTETLGTEAFF. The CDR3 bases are TGTGCCAGTAGGCCCACGGAGACCCTGGGCACTGAAGCTTTCTTT.

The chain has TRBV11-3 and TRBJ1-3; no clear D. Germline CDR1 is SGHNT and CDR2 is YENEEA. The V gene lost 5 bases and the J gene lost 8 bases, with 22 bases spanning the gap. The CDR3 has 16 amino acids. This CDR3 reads CASSGESDTAWDTIYF. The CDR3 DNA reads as TGTGCCAGCAGCGGAGAGAGTGACACTGCCTGGGACACCATATATTTT.

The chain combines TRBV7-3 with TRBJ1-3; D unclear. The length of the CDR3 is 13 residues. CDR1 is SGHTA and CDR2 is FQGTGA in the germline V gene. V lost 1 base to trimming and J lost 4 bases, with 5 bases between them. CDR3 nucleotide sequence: TGTGCCAGCAGCTTAAGTTCGGGAAACACCATATATTTT. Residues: CASSLSSGNTIYF.

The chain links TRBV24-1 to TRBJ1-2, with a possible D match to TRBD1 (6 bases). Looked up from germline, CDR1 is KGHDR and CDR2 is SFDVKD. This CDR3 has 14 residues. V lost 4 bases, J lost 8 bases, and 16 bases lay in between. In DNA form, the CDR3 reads TGTGCCACCAGTGAGGACAGTTCCATGGGGGGCTACACCTTC. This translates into CATSEDSSMGGYTF.

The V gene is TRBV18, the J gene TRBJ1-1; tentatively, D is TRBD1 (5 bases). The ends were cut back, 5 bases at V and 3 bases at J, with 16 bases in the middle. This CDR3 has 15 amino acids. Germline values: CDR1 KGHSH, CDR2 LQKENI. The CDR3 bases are TGTGCCAGCTCAGGGATCGCAGGGACGGACACTGAAGCTTTCTTT. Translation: CASSGIAGTDTEAFF.

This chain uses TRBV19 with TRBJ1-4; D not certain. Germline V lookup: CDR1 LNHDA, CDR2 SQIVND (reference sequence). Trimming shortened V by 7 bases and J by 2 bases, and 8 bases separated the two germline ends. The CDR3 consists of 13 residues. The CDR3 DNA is TGTGCCAGTAAAGAGCGGACTAATGAAAAACTGTTTTTT. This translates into CASKERTNEKLFF.

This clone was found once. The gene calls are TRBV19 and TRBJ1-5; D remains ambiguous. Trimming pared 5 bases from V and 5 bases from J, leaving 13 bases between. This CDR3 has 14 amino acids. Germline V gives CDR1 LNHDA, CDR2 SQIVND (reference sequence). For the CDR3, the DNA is TGTGCCAGTAGTCCCAGGCGGCAGGATCAGCCCCAGCATTTT. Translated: CASSPRRQDQPQHF.

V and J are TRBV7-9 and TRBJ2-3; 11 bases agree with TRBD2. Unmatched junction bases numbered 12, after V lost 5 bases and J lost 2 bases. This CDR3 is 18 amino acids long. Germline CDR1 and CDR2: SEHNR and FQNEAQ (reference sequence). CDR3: CASSPRGGLAEPTDTQYF. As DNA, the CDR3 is TGTGCCAGCAGCCCAAGAGGGGGACTAGCGGAACCCACAGATACGCAGTATTTT.